The clone carrying this T cell receptor (beta chain) was found a few times. The antigen is not known. Assay used: immunoSEQ multiplex PCR; TCRdb lists only in-frame clones, some missing. The table shows about 61,000 clones, with around 83% occurring only once. The data derive from a study of OX40 agonist ivuxolimab in advanced cancers. Turning to the study itself: Treatment received earlier with anti-PD-1, anti-PD-L1 or anti-CTLA-4 agents was allowed, and less than 45% had some.

Germline CDR1 is SGHTA and CDR2 is FQGTGA. V trimming: 5 bases; J trimming: 2 bases; junction bases outside the gene matches: 1. There are 15 residues in the CDR3. Overall study findings and caveats: Certain nonresponders additionally had low normalized T-cell clonal expansion.

Blood draws occurred at baseline, cycle 4 day 1, and cycle 7 day 1. The chain carries TRBV7-3 and TRBJ2-5; TRBD2 matches at 14 bases. This receptor was taken from an adult with an advanced solid tumor such as melanoma, head and neck, liver or kidney cancer. The material sequenced was CD4+ or CD8+ T cells sorted from blood, taken in a trial of the OX40 agonist ivuxolimab. The DNA for the CDR3 is TGTGCCAGCAGCCGGACTAGCGGGGGGCAAGAGACCCAGTACTTC. Its protein is CASSRTSGGQETQYF. The whole variable domain, remainder taken from reference TRBV7-3 and TRBJ2-5, is GAGVSQTPSNKVTEKGKYVELRCDPISGHTALYWYRQSLGQGPEFLIYFQGTGAADDSGLPNDRFFAVRPEGSVSTLKIQRTERGDSAVYLCASSRTSGGQETQYFGPGTRLLVL.